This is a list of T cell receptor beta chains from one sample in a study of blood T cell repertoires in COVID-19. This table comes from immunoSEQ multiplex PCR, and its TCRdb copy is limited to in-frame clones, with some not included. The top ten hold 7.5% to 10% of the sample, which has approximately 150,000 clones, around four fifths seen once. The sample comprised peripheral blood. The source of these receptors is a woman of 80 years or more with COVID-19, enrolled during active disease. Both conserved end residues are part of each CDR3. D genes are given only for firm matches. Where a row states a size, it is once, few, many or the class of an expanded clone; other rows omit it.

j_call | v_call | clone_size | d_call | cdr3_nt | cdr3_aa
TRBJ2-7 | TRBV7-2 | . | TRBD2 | TGTGCCAGCAGCTCAGCTAGCGGAAGCTACGAGCAGTACTTC | CASSSASGSYEQYF
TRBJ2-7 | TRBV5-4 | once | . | TGTGCCAGCAGCCGACGGGACTCCAGCTCCTACGAGCAGTACTTC | CASSRRDSSSYEQYF
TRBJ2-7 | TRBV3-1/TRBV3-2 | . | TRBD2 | TGTGCCAGCAGCCAAGGAACTAGCGGGAGGAGAAACTTC | CASSQGTSGRRNF
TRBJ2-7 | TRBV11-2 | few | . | TGTGCCAGCAGCTTAGGAGACATGCCCTACGAGCAGTACTTC | CASSLGDMPYEQYF
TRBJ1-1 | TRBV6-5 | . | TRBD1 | TGTGCCAGCAGTTCACGACAGGGGGCTGGGAACACTGAAGCTTTCTTT | CASSSRQGAGNTEAFF
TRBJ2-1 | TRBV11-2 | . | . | TGTGCCAGCAGCTTACGCCGGCAGGGTACCTACAATGAGCAGTTCTTC | CASSLRRQGTYNEQFF
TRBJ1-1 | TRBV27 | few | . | TGTGCCAGCAGTCCTCCGGGGGGGAACACTGAAGCTTTCTTT | CASSPPGGNTEAFF
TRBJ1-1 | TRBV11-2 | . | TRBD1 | TGTGCCAGCAGCCTAGCAGGGGGGATCCTTTTTAGTACTGAAGCTTTCTTT | CASSLAGGILFSTEAFF
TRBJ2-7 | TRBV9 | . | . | TGTGCCAGCAGTCGCAACAGGGTAGGGCCCTACGAGCAGTACTTC | CASSRNRVGPYEQYF
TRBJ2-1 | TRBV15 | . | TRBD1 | TGTGCCACCAGCAGAGACATTCCTGGGGGACAGGGTCCGAGGAATGAGCAGTTCTTC | CATSRDIPGGQGPRNEQFF
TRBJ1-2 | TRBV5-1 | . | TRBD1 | TGCGCCAGCAGCTTGGGCGCAGGGGGCACGGCCTATGGCTACACCTTC | CASSLGAGGTAYGYTF
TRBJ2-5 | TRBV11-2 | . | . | TGTGCCAGCAGCGCCCCCCGGGGGCAAGAGACCCAGTACTTC | CASSAPRGQETQYF
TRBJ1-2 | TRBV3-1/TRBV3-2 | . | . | TGTGCCAGCAGGAAGACACCTTCCTATGGCTACACCTTC | CASRKTPSYGYTF
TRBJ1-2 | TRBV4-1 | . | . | TGCGCCAGCAGCCCCGCGGGGGGAGGTCAGGTTCGTGGCTACACCTTC | CASSPAGGGQVRGYTF
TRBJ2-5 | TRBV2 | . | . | TGTGCCAGCAGTGAACACCCGGGCCCGGGGGACCAAGAGACCCAGTACTTC | CASSEHPGPGDQETQYF
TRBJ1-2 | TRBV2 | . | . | TGTGCCAGCAGTGAAGCAGGGACATTAGGTGGCTACACCTTC | CASSEAGTLGGYTF
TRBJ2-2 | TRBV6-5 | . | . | TGTGCCAGCAGCTCAGAGAGGACCGGGGAGCTGTTTTTT | CASSSERTGELFF
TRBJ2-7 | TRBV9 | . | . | TGTGCCAGCAGCGTAGAGGGTAGCAGGGGCGCTGGTGAGCAGTACTTC | CASSVEGSRGAGEQYF
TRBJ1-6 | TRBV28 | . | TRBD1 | TGTGCCAGCAGTATCCGGGACAGGGGGTATTCACCCCTCCACTTT | CASSIRDRGYSPLHF
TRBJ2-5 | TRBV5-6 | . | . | TGTGCCAGCAGCTGGGGCCCGGGTTCAAGCTTAGGAGAGACCCAGTACTTC | CASSWGPGSSLGETQYF
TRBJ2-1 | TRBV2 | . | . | TGTGCCAGCAACGACTCCCCAGTGAATGAGCAGTTCTTC | CASNDSPVNEQFF
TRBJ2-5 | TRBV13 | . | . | TGTGCCAGCAGCTTGACAGCTCAAGAGACCCAGTACTTC | CASSLTAQETQYF
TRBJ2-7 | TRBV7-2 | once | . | TGTGCCAGCAGCCCCACAGGTTTAATAGGCGAGCAGTACTTC | CASSPTGLIGEQYF
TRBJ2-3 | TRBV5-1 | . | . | TGCGCCAGCAGCTTCGGAGGGAACACAGATACGCAGTATTTT | CASSFGGNTDTQYF
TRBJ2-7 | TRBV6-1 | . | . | TGTGCCAGCAGTGAAGTTTTGGAGGGGCCCTACGAGCAGTACTTC | CASSEVLEGPYEQYF
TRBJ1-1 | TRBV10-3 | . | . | TGTGCCATCAGTGAGTCGGCGGCTGAAGCTTTCTTT | CAISESAAEAFF
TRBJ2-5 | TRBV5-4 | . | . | TGTGCCAGCAGCTTGGCTCGGGAGACCCAGTACTTC | CASSLARETQYF
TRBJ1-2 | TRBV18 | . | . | TGTGCCAGCTCACCACCCGGTAACTATGGCTACACCTTC | CASSPPGNYGYTF
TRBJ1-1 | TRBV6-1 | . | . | TGTGCCAGCAGTGAAGGGGGACTTAACACTGAAGCTTTCTTT | CASSEGGLNTEAFF
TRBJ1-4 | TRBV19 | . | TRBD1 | TGTGCCAGTAAATTACAGGGGTCGGGAGAAAAACTGTTTTTT | CASKLQGSGEKLFF
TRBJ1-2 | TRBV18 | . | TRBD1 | TGTGCCAGCTCAACGGGACAGCCCAACCTAAACTATGGCTACACCTTC | CASSTGQPNLNYGYTF
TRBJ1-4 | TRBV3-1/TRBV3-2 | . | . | TGTGCCAGCAGCCAAGATATCGGCGGGGCAGGGAGGCTTGGGGTAAAACTGTTTTTT | CASSQDIGGAGRLGVKLFF
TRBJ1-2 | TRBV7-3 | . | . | TGTGCCAGCAGCTTAAACCCAGGGCAAGGCTACACCTTC | CASSLNPGQGYTF
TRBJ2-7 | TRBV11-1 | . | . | TGTGCCAGCAGCTTTGCGGGGCCCCCCTACGAGCAGTACTTC | CASSFAGPPYEQYF
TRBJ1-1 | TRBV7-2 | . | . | TGTGCCAGCAGCTTAGAAGCTTCGTATGAAGCTTTCTTT | CASSLEASYEAFF
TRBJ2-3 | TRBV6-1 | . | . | TGTGCCAGCAGTGAGACAGTTGCAAGCACAGATACGCAGTATTTT | CASSETVASTDTQYF
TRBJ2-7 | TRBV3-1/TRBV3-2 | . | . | TGTGCCAGCAGGCTAGTCGGATCCTCCGAGCAGTACTTC | CASRLVGSSEQYF
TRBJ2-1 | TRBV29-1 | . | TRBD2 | TGCAGCGTTGAAAGCGGGGACGGGAGCTCCTACAATGAGCAGTTCTTC | CSVESGDGSSYNEQFF
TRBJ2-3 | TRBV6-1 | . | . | TGTGCCAGCAGTGAAGACAGTGCCGGCGCAGATACGCAGTATTTT | CASSEDSAGADTQYF
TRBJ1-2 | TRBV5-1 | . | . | TGCGCCAGCAGCTTGGGGCCCTCGACGGGAAACTATGGCTACACCTTC | CASSLGPSTGNYGYTF
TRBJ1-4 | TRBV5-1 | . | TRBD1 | TGCGCCAGCAGGACCGGGACAGGGGATGAAAAACTGTTTTTT | CASRTGTGDEKLFF